This T cell receptor (beta chain) emerged from a study of blood T cell repertoires in COVID-19. Looking at the study overall: Sample material is recorded as cDNA or gDNA derived from T cells, B-cell-depleted T cells, or PBMCs.

The germline CDR1 and CDR2 sequences are SGHRS and YFSETQ. The CDR3 has 17 residues. Deletions cut 0 bases from V and 3 bases from J, with 17 bases between. Profiling relied on immunoSEQ multiplex PCR, and the TCRdb table lists in-frame clones only, not all of them. The repertoire holds 200,000 to 250,000 clones, with 85% as singletons. Seattle patients were enrolled during active infection and followed longitudinally. The material sequenced was peripheral blood. J is TRBJ2-3 and V is TRBV5-1, with a weak D call TRBD1 (6 bases). The clonotype originates from a man aged 50 to 60 with COVID-19, enrolled during active disease. CDR3 bases: TGCGCCAGCAGCTTGGCTGGCTGGGGGCGCGGAACAGATACGCAGTATTTT. Translated: CASSLAGWGRGTDTQYF. Based on the CDR3 plus reference TRBV5-1 and TRBJ2-3, the full variable domain is KAGVTQTPRYLIKTRGQQVTLSCSPISGHRSVSWYQQTPGQGLQFLFEYFSETQRNKGNFPGRFSGRQFSNSRSEMNVSTLELGDSALYLCASSLAGWGRGTDTQYFGPGTRLTVL.